A single sample gave rise to the 21 T cell receptor gamma chains below, sequenced in a study of γδ T cells in repeated Plasmodium falciparum infection. Bulk repertoires came from Vgamma9/Vdelta2+ or Vdelta2-negative gammadelta T cells flow-sorted from PBMC. With CATT, TCRdb re-called clones from the multiplex PCR reads. This sample carries approximately 30,000 gamma-chain clones, more than 1.4% of them seen once, and the ten largest clones take 19%. Sample: gamma-delta T cells from blood. The receptors derive from a pool of human donors (malaria-infected and uninfected, not separated).

On this clone itself: This DNA translates differently at residue 7 from the TCRdb protein, which is that of a much larger clone; a read error is likely, and the protein shown is the DNA's own translation. The J gene is TRGJ1 or TRGJ2, the V gene TRGV4. The trim removed 2 bases at V and 9 bases at J, leaving 7 bases unmatched. CDR1 is EGSTGY, CDR2 YDSYTSSV, per germline. The CDR3 has 12 residues. CDR3 sequence reads: CATWDVSLKKLF. As DNA, the CDR3 is TGTGCCACCTGGGATGTCTCCCTTAAGAAACTCTTT.

This clone was recorded many times. This DNA translates differently at residue 14 from the TCRdb protein, which is that of a much larger clone; a read error is likely, and the protein shown is the DNA's own translation. The CDR3 spells CATWDGLEWMHDSCYKKLF. Written as DNA, the CDR3 is TGTGCCACCTGGGATGGACTAGAGTGGATGCACGATTCTTGTTATAAGAAACTCTTT. V is TRGV4 and J is TRGJ1 or TRGJ2. Germline values: CDR1 EGSTGY, CDR2 YDSYTSSV. The V and J ends lost 1 base and 6 bases, in that order; junction bases with no gene match: 24. The CDR3 contains 19 residues.

Note on this clone: TCRdb shows a much larger clone's protein in place of this DNA's translation, and the two differ at residue 7, likely through a read error; the protein shown is translated from the DNA. The chain links TRGV4 to TRGJ1 or TRGJ2. TCRdb is silent on the J gene; assignment here came from matching the DNA to germline. Germline values: CDR1 EGSTGY, CDR2 YDSYTSSV. The CDR3 is made up of 13 amino acids. J gave up 6 bases and V 1 base, and 6 bases lay outside the gene matches. CDR3 sequence reads: CATWDGSPYKKLF. Written as DNA, the CDR3 is TGTGCCACCTGGGATGGATCCCCTTATAAGAAACTCTTT.

In this sample, this clone turned up a few times. TCRdb records a much larger clone's protein for this DNA, with a difference at residue 11 that likely arises from a read error; the protein given is the translation of the DNA. CDR3 coding DNA: TGTGCCACCTGGGATGGGCCGATCTTAGCCAGACTCTTT. Amino acid sequence: CATWDGPILARLF. V gene TRGV4 was called; the J gene was not. Germline values: CDR1 EGSTGY, CDR2 YDSYTSSV. This CDR3 has 13 amino acids.

Ten or more counts support this clone. Being one base from a much bigger clone, this may be a read error. This specimen includes other DNA sequences encoding the same CDR3. The chain couples TRGV9 to TRGJ1 or TRGJ2. The junction had 3 bases not matched to a gene; V was cut back by 1 base and J by 0 bases. Germline-derived CDR1 and CDR2 are GITISATS and ISYDGTV (reference sequence). This CDR3 has 14 amino acids. DNA for the CDR3: TGTGCCTTGTGGGAGGTATTGAATTATTATAAGAAACTCTTT. Amino acid sequence: CALWEVLNYYKKLF.

In regard to this clone: The likely explanation is a read error, given a far larger clone one base away. This chain joins TRGV4 and TRGJ1 or TRGJ2. The J gene, absent from TCRdb, was called here by matching the DNA to germline. The CDR3 sequence is 13 residues long. V was clipped by 4 bases and J by 5 bases; unmatched bases: 8. Per germline, CDR1 EGSTGY and CDR2 YDSYTSSV. The DNA of the CDR3 is TGTGCCACCTGGGACGAAGGGAATTATAAGAAACTCTTT. This codes for CATWDEGNYKKLF.

Concerning this clone itself: A read error is likely here: a far larger clone is one base away. The identical CDR3 is also encoded by other nucleotide sequences in the sample. The V call is TRGV9, the J call TRGJP. Here the J gene was assigned by germline matching of the DNA, as TCRdb has none. CDR1 and CDR2 from the germline V gene are GITISATS and ISYDGTV (reference sequence). The CDR3 contains 17 residues. The CDR3 DNA is TGTGCCTTGTGGGAGGTCCCGCAAGAGTTGGGAAAAAAAATCAAGGTATTT. Translating gives CALWEVPQELGKKIKVF.

The table lists this clone with many counts. This likely traces to a read error, being one base from a far larger clone. The sample has other DNA sequences that encode this CDR3 too. The chain has TRGV2 and TRGJP2. The CDR3 spans 15 residues. CDR1 is EGSNGY and CDR2 is YDSYNSKV in the germline V gene. The CDR3 is CATRGDPRSDWIKTF. The CDR3 DNA reads as TGTGCCACCCGGGGGGACCCCCGTAGTGACTGGATCAAGACGTTT.

This clone came up a few times. The mismatch at residue 8 between this DNA's translation and the TCRdb protein of a much larger clone likely reflects a read error; the protein shown is translated from the DNA. The CDR3 sequence is CATWIGWSKIF. In DNA form, the CDR3 reads TGTGCCACCTGGATTGGTTGGTCCAAGATATTT. The chain recombines TRGV8 with TRGJP1. The J gene comes from matching the DNA to germline here; TCRdb lacks it. The CDR3 has 11 residues. Germline CDR1 is VENAVY and CDR2 is YDSYNSRV.

This clone has more than one count but fewer than ten. A read error likely explains this, since a far larger clone differs by one base. Other DNA sequences in the sample encode the same CDR3. DNA of the CDR3: TGTGCCCTGTGGAGGGGTTGGTTCAAGATATTT. Encoded protein: CALWRGWFKIF. This chain connects TRGV9 to TRGJP1. TCRdb carries no J gene annotation; the J gene was assigned here by matching the DNA with germline. Per germline, CDR1 GITISATS and CDR2 ISYDGTV (reference sequence). This CDR3 is 11 amino acids long.

This clone was recorded at least ten times. The rearrangement links TRGV8 to TRGJ1 or TRGJ2. Per germline, CDR1 VENAVY and CDR2 YDSYNSRV. After removal of 4 bases from V and 0 bases from J, the junction contained 3 bases not matched to a gene. The CDR3 is 13 amino acids. CDR3: CATWELNYYKKLF. As DNA, the CDR3 is TGTGCCACCTGGGAGCTGAATTATTATAAGAAACTCTTT.

This clone was seen more than once but under ten times. It is likely a read error: a sequence one base away is far more abundant. Distinct nucleotide sequences in the sample also encode this CDR3. V usage is TRGV9 and J usage is TRGJ1 or TRGJ2. Since TCRdb gives no J gene, matching the DNA to germline was used here to assign it. This CDR3 is built from 11 residues. CDR1 is GITISATS and CDR2 is ISYDGTV in the germline V gene (reference sequence). DNA of the CDR3: TGCGCCTTGTGGGAGTCCCGCGAGAAACTCTTT. It yields the protein CALWESREKLF.

This clone is deemed medium-sized. The rearrangement links TRGV2 to TRGJ1 or TRGJ2. The CDR3 covers 12 residues. Germline loops: CDR1 EGSNGY, CDR2 YDSYNSKV. V lost 0 bases and J lost 10; bases outside the gene matches: 6. DNA of the CDR3: TGTGCCACCTGGGACGGGGAGGTAAAGAAACTCTTT. This sequence encodes CATWDGEVKKLF.

The table lists this clone with many counts. The TCRdb protein, from a much larger clone, departs from this DNA's translation at residue 4, likely by read error; the protein shown derives from the DNA. J is TRGJP and V is TRGV9. The J gene, left out of TCRdb, was set here by checking the DNA against germline. CDR3 size: 15 residues. Germline CDR1 GITISATS, CDR2 ISYDGTV (reference sequence). Written as DNA, the CDR3 is TGTGCCTTGCGGGATGGGGAGTTGGGCAAAAAAATCAAGGTATTT. This gives the protein CALRDGELGKKIKVF.

The table lists this clone with a few counts. This DNA's translation and the protein TCRdb lists, from a much larger clone, do not match at residue 8, likely due to a read error; the protein shown is translated from the DNA. This CDR3 reads CATWGPPEYKKLF. CDR3 bases: TGTGCCACCTGGGGCCCTCCTGAATATAAGAAACTCTTT. The chain recombines TRGV4 with TRGJ1 or TRGJ2. Here the J gene was assigned by germline matching of the DNA, as TCRdb has none. J gave up 7 bases and V 5 bases, and 11 bases lay outside the gene matches. Germline V gene sequence: CDR1 EGSTGY, CDR2 YDSYTSSV. CDR3 length: 13 residues.

The chain employs TRGV3 and TRGJ1 or TRGJ2. No J segment appears in TCRdb, so it was assigned here by matching the sequence to germline. Trimming removed 6 bases from V and 12 bases from J; junction bases left unmatched: 8. The CDR3 covers 10 residues. Germline assignment: CDR1 VTNTFY and CDR2 YDVSTARD (reference sequence). This CDR3 reads CATWTPRKLF. CDR3 DNA: TGTGCCACCTGGACACCAAGGAAACTCTTT.

Concerning this clone: The TCRdb protein comes from a much larger clone and disagrees with this DNA's translation at residue 4, likely due to a read error; the protein given here is derived from the DNA. The V gene is TRGV2, the J gene TRGJ1 or TRGJ2. Since TCRdb gives no J gene, matching the DNA to germline was used here to assign it. This CDR3 has 14 residues. The germline V gene has CDR1 EGSNGY and CDR2 YDSYNSKV. The CDR3 sequence: CATRDGLYYYKKLF. The CDR3, as DNA: TGTGCCACCCGGGACGGGCTGTATTATTATAAGAAACTCTTT.

In its sample, this clone was seen a few times. A far bigger clonotype differs at one base, so this is likely a read error. The chain recombines TRGV9 with TRGJ1 or TRGJ2. The CDR3 sequence is 12 residues long. Germline CDR1 and CDR2: GITISATS and ISYDGTV (reference sequence). The CDR3 nucleotides read TGCGCCTTGTGGGAGAGACTTCTTAAGAAACTCTTT. Protein: CALWERLLKKLF.

About this clone: The TCRdb protein, from a much larger clone, departs from this DNA's translation at residue 10, likely by read error; the protein shown derives from the DNA. Written as DNA, the CDR3 is TGTGCCTTGTGGAGGGGTTGGTTCAAGACATTT. This encodes CALWRGWFKTF. V gene TRGV9 combines with J gene TRGJP1. CDR3 size: 11 residues. Per the germline V gene, CDR1 is GITISATS and CDR2 is ISYDGTV (reference sequence).

This clone was recorded a few times. A far larger clone is a single base away, which makes a read error likely. This CDR3 is also generated by other DNA sequences in the sample. TRGV8 is the V gene, and the J gene was not called. The CDR3 runs 13 residues. CDR1 is VENAVY, CDR2 YDSYNSRV, per germline. The CDR3 DNA is TGTGCCACCTGGGACCCCCCCTCTGGAGAGAAGCTCTTT. Residues: CATWDPPSGEKLF.

This clone has a handful of counts. The protein in TCRdb stems from a much larger clone and differs at residue 7 from this DNA's translation, likely a read error; here the protein is translated from the DNA. CDR3 region: CALWEVWFHKKLF. DNA for the CDR3: TGTGCCTTGTGGGAGGTGTGGTTTCATAAGAAACTCTTT. The chain uses TRGV9 and TRGJ1 or TRGJ2. Here the J gene was assigned by germline matching of the DNA, as TCRdb has none. Germline CDR1 GITISATS, CDR2 ISYDGTV (reference sequence). The CDR3 covers 13 residues. The ends lost 0 bases at V and 8 bases at J; junction bases unmatched: 7.